Listed below are T cell receptor beta chains from one sample, sequenced in a study of T cell repertoires in cytomegalovirus infection. A single record per CDR3 protein comes from TCRdb applying MiXCR to the reads. Of about 160,000 distinct CDR3 sequences in the sample, roughly 18% were seen once. The sequenced material came from CD8+ T cells from PBMCs. The receptors derive from a human donor in good health (CMV status not recorded). Some clones in this sample may be carry-over from other donors' samples. CDR3s include the opening cysteine and the closing phenylalanine or tryptophan. Each record gives: V gene, D gene, J gene, clone size, CDR3 DNA, CDR3 protein. D genes are given only for firm matches. Only part of the rows carry a size: once, few, many, or a class if the clone is expanded.

V gene: TRBV10-2; D gene: TRBD1; J gene: TRBJ2-7; clone size: few; CDR3 DNA: TGCGCCAGCAGTGACCCAATTAGGACAGGGGGCATCGAGCAGTACTTC; CDR3 protein: CASSDPIRTGGIEQYF
V gene: TRBV2; D gene: -; J gene: TRBJ1-2; clone size: -; CDR3 DNA: TGTGCCAGCAGTGAACGTTTTGCGGGGTCCTATGGCTACACCTTC; CDR3 protein: CASSERFAGSYGYTF
V gene: TRBV7-6; D gene: -; J gene: TRBJ2-2; clone size: -; CDR3 DNA: TGTGCCAGCAGCGCCAGGGTTAACACCGGGGAGCTGTTTTTT; CDR3 protein: CASSARVNTGELFF
V gene: TRBV7-2; D gene: TRBD1; J gene: TRBJ2-1; clone size: -; CDR3 DNA: TGTGCCAGCAGCCGAGCCGGGACAGACTACAATGAGCAGTTCTTC; CDR3 protein: CASSRAGTDYNEQFF
V gene: TRBV12-3/TRBV12-4; D gene: -; J gene: TRBJ2-1; clone size: few; CDR3 DNA: TGTGCCAGCAGTTTAGAAACTAGCCAGCCGGGGGATGAGCAGTTCTTC; CDR3 protein: CASSLETSQPGDEQFF
V gene: TRBV12-3/TRBV12-4; D gene: -; J gene: TRBJ2-1; clone size: -; CDR3 DNA: TGTGCCAGCAGTGCCGGGATCGAGCAGTTCTTC; CDR3 protein: CASSAGIEQFF
V gene: TRBV6-2/TRBV6-3; D gene: -; J gene: TRBJ2-1; clone size: -; CDR3 DNA: TGTGCCAGCAACCAAGGGGGACGTCTTAATGAGCAGTTCTTC; CDR3 protein: CASNQGGRLNEQFF
V gene: TRBV9; D gene: TRBD1; J gene: TRBJ2-1; clone size: -; CDR3 DNA: TGTGCCAGCAGCGGGACAGGACCCTACAATGAGCAGTTCTTC; CDR3 protein: CASSGTGPYNEQFF
V gene: TRBV7-6; D gene: -; J gene: TRBJ2-2; clone size: few; CDR3 DNA: TGTGCCAGCAGCTTAGAACCTTCCCCGCGGGTCGGGGAGCTGTTTTTT; CDR3 protein: CASSLEPSPRVGELFF
V gene: TRBV11-2; D gene: -; J gene: TRBJ2-6; clone size: few; CDR3 DNA: TGTGCCAGCAGCCCGCAGGGGGCCAACGTCCTGACTTTC; CDR3 protein: CASSPQGANVLTF
V gene: TRBV7-6; D gene: TRBD2; J gene: TRBJ2-1; clone size: -; CDR3 DNA: TGTGCCAGCAGCCCGCCTAGCGGGAGTCTAAATGAGCAGTTCTTC; CDR3 protein: CASSPPSGSLNEQFF
V gene: TRBV7-3; D gene: -; J gene: TRBJ2-2; clone size: -; CDR3 DNA: TGTGCCAGCAGCTTCTTAGGTCCCGGGGAGCTGTTTTTT; CDR3 protein: CASSFLGPGELFF
V gene: TRBV15; D gene: TRBD1; J gene: TRBJ1-4; clone size: few; CDR3 DNA: TGTGCCACCAGCAGGGCCGGGACAGTTAATGAAAAACTGTTTTTT; CDR3 protein: CATSRAGTVNEKLFF